This is a list of T cell receptor beta chains from one sample in a study of CD8+ T cells in alopecia areata. Generated by immunoSEQ multiplex PCR, the TCRdb table keeps only in-frame clones and is missing some. The sample yields some 180,000 clones, about 61% seen once. Sequenced material: CD8+ T cells sorted from blood. The receptor set was obtained from a human donor in good health. CDR3s include the opening cysteine and the closing phenylalanine or tryptophan. A D gene is named only where the DNA matches it firmly. Rows may omit the clone size; those that give it use once, few, many or a size class.

j_gene	v_gene	d_gene	abundance	CDR3nt	CDR3aa
TRBJ2-5	TRBV6-5	NA	NA	TGTGCCAGCAGTTGGTCCCACGGGGAGACCCAGTACTTC	CASSWSHGETQYF
TRBJ2-7	TRBV5-1	NA	few	TGCGCCAGCAGCCTACCCGTGGAAGAGTCAGGGTACGAGCAGTACTTC	CASSLPVEESGYEQYF
TRBJ2-4	TRBV2	NA	NA	TGTGCCAGCAGTGAAGGGTTAAACATTCAGTACTTC	CASSEGLNIQYF
TRBJ2-5	TRBV5-1	NA	NA	TGCGCCAGCAGTCCCCGGGACGGGGGAGAGACCCAGTACTTC	CASSPRDGGETQYF
TRBJ1-2	TRBV7-9	NA	few	TGTGCCAGCAGCTTACTAGACAGGCGGGATGGCTACACCTTC	CASSLLDRRDGYTF
TRBJ1-2	TRBV6-5	TRBD1	few	TGTGCCAGCAGGACCACAGGGGGCAATGGCTACACCTTC	CASRTTGGNGYTF
TRBJ2-6	TRBV29-1	TRBD1	once	TGCAGCGTTGTAGATGTGGGGACAGGGGGCTTTGGGGCCAACGTCCTGACTTTC	CSVVDVGTGGFGANVLTF
TRBJ1-4	TRBV25-1	NA	NA	TGTGCCAGCAGTGAATCACCCGGGGTCGGGGAAAAACTGTTTTTT	CASSESPGVGEKLFF
TRBJ2-2	TRBV25-1	NA	few	TGTGCCAGCAGTGAATGGGGCTTAGACACCGGGGAGCTGTTTTTT	CASSEWGLDTGELFF
TRBJ2-7	TRBV4-1	NA	once	TGCGCCAGCAGCCAAGATCTGGCAGGTTCCTACGAGCAGTACTTC	CASSQDLAGSYEQYF
TRBJ2-2	TRBV29-1	NA	NA	TGCAGCACCCGGACAGAGAACACCGGGGAGCTGTTTTTT	CSTRTENTGELFF
TRBJ2-5	TRBV15	NA	NA	TGTGCCACCAGCAGAGAACTGTCGGAGACCCAGTACTTC	CATSRELSETQYF
TRBJ1-1	TRBV5-4	NA	NA	TGTGCCAGCTCCCTCGGAGGGGGGATCCCTGAAGCTTTCTTT	CASSLGGGIPEAFF
TRBJ1-4	TRBV29-1	NA	once	TGCAGCGTGACAGTAGACGAAAAACTGTTTTTT	CSVTVDEKLFF
TRBJ2-2	TRBV6-6	NA	NA	TGTGCCAGCAAGGGGCAGGCAAACACCGGGGAGCTGTTTTTT	CASKGQANTGELFF
TRBJ2-7	TRBV2	NA	once	TGTGCCAGCAGTGGACAGTACTTC	CASSGQYF
TRBJ2-1	TRBV2	NA	NA	TGTGCCAGCTCCCCATTCCCAAACAATGAGCAGTTCTTC	CASSPFPNNEQFF
TRBJ1-1	TRBV7-2	NA	NA	TGTGCCAGCAGCGAATACGCGAGGTTAAACACTGAAGCTTTCTTT	CASSEYARLNTEAFF
TRBJ1-1	TRBV11-2	TRBD1	few	TGTGCCAGCAGCGCCCAGACAGGGTGGGAGGACACTGAAGCTTTCTTT	CASSAQTGWEDTEAFF
TRBJ2-1	TRBV7-9	NA	few	TGTGCCAGCAGCCGTTGGGACTCCGCGGGGAATGAGCAGTTCTTC	CASSRWDSAGNEQFF
TRBJ2-7	TRBV2	NA	NA	TGTGCCAGCAGTGTCAGAGAATCCTACGAGCAGTACTTC	CASSVRESYEQYF
TRBJ2-2	TRBV27	TRBD2	NA	TGTGCCAGCAGTGTGGGACTAGAGACCGGGGAGCTGTTTTTT	CASSVGLETGELFF
TRBJ1-1	TRBV6-1	NA	NA	TGTGCCAGCAGTGAAGCTAGGCAGGTTAACACTGAAGCTTTCTTT	CASSEARQVNTEAFF
TRBJ2-7	TRBV30	TRBD1	NA	TGTGCCTGGAAGACAGGGGATAGTTCCTACGAGCAGTACTTC	CAWKTGDSSYEQYF
TRBJ1-2	TRBV7-9	TRBD1	NA	TGTGCCAGCAGCTCCGCTCGACAGGGAGGAATCGGGGACTATGGCTACACCTTC	CASSSARQGGIGDYGYTF
TRBJ1-2	TRBV19	NA	NA	TGTGCCAGTCTAGGGAGCCATGGCTACACCTTC	CASLGSHGYTF
TRBJ2-7	TRBV30	NA	few	TGTGCCTGGATGGGGCTTTACGAGCAGTACTTC	CAWMGLYEQYF
TRBJ2-6	TRBV15	NA	once	TGTGCCACCAGCAGGACGACAGTTGCCCGCTCTGGGGCCAACGTCCTGACTTTC	CATSRTTVARSGANVLTF
TRBJ2-3	TRBV29-1	TRBD2	NA	TGCAGCGTTGACGGGGATCACGTGGGACTACCCACAGATACGCAGTATTTT	CSVDGDHVGLPTDTQYF
TRBJ2-5	TRBV15	NA	NA	TGTGCCACCGGATCAGAGACCCAGTACTTC	CATGSETQYF
TRBJ2-7	TRBV27	NA	NA	TGTGCCAGCAGTTTATCGTCCCACGAGCAGTACTTC	CASSLSSHEQYF
TRBJ1-1	TRBV30	NA	NA	TGTGCCTGGTTGGACAGGAACACTGAAGCTTTCTTT	CAWLDRNTEAFF
TRBJ2-1	TRBV30	TRBD1	few	TGTGCCTGGATACCGGGACAGGGTTTCTACAATGAGCAGTTCTTC	CAWIPGQGFYNEQFF
TRBJ2-2	TRBV6-5	TRBD1	NA	TGTGCCAGCAGTTCGTGGGGACAGCCGAACACCGGGGAGCTGTTTTTT	CASSSWGQPNTGELFF
TRBJ1-2	TRBV6-5	TRBD1	NA	TGTGCCAGCAGTGAACCACAGGGGGTCTATGGCTACACCTTC	CASSEPQGVYGYTF
TRBJ2-6	TRBV9	TRBD2	NA	TGTGCCAGCAGCGGGGGGACTAGCGGACTCTCTGGGGCCAACGTCCTGACTTTC	CASSGGTSGLSGANVLTF
TRBJ1-5	TRBV19	NA	few	TGTGCCAGTAGTATAGAGACACGCTATCAGCCCCAGCATTTT	CASSIETRYQPQHF
TRBJ1-5	TRBV4-1	NA	NA	TGCGCCAGCAGCCTTGATTCAGGGCTCGAGCCCCAGCATTTT	CASSLDSGLEPQHF
TRBJ2-5	TRBV7-9	TRBD1	once	TGTGCCAGCAGCACAAGACAGGGACAAGAGACCCAGTACTTC	CASSTRQGQETQYF
TRBJ2-1	TRBV29-1	NA	NA	TGCAGCGTTGAGAGGGTAGTAGCCCTCAGTGAGCAGTTCTTC	CSVERVVALSEQFF
TRBJ2-1	TRBV30	NA	NA	TGTGCCTGGAGTGCCGCCAATGAGCAGTTCTTC	CAWSAANEQFF
TRBJ2-7	TRBV29-1	TRBD1	NA	TGCAGCGTTGAAGCCCCTTCCGGGACAGGGAGCTCCTACGAGCAGTACTTC	CSVEAPSGTGSSYEQYF
TRBJ2-5	TRBV7-9	TRBD2	few	TGTGCCAGCAGCCCCACCGGGGGGAGACAAGAGACCCAGTACTTC	CASSPTGGRQETQYF
TRBJ2-7	TRBV5-1	NA	NA	TGCGCCAGCAGCTTGGACAGGGTTCAGGACGAGCAGTACTTC	CASSLDRVQDEQYF
TRBJ1-2	TRBV9	NA	NA	TGTGCCAGCAGCCTGTACAGGGATATAGCCAACTATGGCTACACCTTC	CASSLYRDIANYGYTF
TRBJ2-1	TRBV5-6	NA	NA	TGTGCCAGCAGCTTGGAAGGGCCGATCTCCTACAATGAGCAGTTCTTC	CASSLEGPISYNEQFF
TRBJ2-2	TRBV9	NA	few	TGTGCCAGCAGCCCGATAGCAGCCACGAACACCGGGGAGCTGTTTTTT	CASSPIAATNTGELFF
TRBJ2-3	TRBV7-9	NA	once	TGTGCCAGCAGCTCCGGACCAGGGACAGATACGCAGTATTTT	CASSSGPGTDTQYF